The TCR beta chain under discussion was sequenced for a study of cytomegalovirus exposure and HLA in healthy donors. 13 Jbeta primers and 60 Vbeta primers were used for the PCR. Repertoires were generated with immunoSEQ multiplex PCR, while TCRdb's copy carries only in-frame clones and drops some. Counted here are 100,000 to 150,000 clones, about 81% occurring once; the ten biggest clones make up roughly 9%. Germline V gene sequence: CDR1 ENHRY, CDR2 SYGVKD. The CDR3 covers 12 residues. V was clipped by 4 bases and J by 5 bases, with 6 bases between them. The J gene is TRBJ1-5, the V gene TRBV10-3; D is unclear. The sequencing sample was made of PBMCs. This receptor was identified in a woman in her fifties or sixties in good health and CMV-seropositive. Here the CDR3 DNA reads TGTGCCATCAGTGCCGGGGATCAGCCCCAGCATTTT. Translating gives CAISAGDQPQHF.